This record covers a single T cell receptor (beta chain). The source of the sample is a study of blood T cell repertoires in COVID-19. Overall study context: The United States, Italy and Spain provided the acute and convalescent COVID-19 samples. PBMCs, B-cell-depleted T cells, or T cells provided the cDNA or gDNA that made up the material.

The J segment lost 10 bases and the V segment lost 4 bases, leaving 6 bases of the junction unmatched. CDR3 length: 15 residues. The germline gives CDR1 MNHEY, CDR2 SMNVEV (reference sequence). As processed by the authors: For nucleated cells, counts were estimated from reference gene primer amplification. Profiling relied on immunoSEQ multiplex PCR, and the TCRdb table lists in-frame clones only, not all of them. V, J and clone size were drawn from that table, and D and trimming were deduced from the DNA. The sample shows around 31,000 clones, roughly 90% of them seen only once. This TCR was sampled from a middle-aged woman with active or convalescent COVID-19. The specimen sequenced was peripheral blood. The chain joins TRBV27 to TRBJ1-6; 11 positions match TRBD1. The CDR3 loop is CASSWTGGAGSPLHF. DNA of the CDR3: TGTGCCAGCAGTTGGACAGGGGGCGCTGGGTCACCCCTCCACTTT.